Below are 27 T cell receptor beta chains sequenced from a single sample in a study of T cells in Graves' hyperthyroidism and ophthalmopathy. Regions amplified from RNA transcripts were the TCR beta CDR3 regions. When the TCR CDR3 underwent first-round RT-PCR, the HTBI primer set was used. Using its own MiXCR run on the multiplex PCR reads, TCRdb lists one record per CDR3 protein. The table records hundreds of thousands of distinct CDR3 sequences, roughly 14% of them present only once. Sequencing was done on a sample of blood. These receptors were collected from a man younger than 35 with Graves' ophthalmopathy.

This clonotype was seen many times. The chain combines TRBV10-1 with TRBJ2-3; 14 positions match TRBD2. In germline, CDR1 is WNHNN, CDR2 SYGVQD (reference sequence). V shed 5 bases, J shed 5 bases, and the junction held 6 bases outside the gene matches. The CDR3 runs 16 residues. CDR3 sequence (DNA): TGCGCCAGCAGTACGGGACTAGCGGGGGATGGAGATACGCAGTATTTT. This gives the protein CASSTGLAGDGDTQYF.

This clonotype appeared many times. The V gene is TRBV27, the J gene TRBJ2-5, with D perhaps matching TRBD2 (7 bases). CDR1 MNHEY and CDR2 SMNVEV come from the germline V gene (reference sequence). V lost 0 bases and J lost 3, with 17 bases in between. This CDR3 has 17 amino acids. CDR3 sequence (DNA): TGTGCCAGCAGTTTATCAGGGGGAGGGTTTGGCGAAGAGACCCAGTACTTC. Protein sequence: CASSLSGGGFGEETQYF.

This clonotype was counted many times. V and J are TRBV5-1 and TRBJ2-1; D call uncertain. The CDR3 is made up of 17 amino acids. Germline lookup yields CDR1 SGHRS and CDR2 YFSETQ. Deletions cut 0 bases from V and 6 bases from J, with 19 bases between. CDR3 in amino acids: CASSLALSTVPINEQFF. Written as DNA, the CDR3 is TGCGCCAGCAGCTTGGCCCTTAGCACGGTCCCCATCAATGAGCAGTTCTTC.

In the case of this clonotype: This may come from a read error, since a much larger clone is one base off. Written as DNA, the CDR3 is TGTGCCAGCAGCCAAGGGAGGCACCCAGCCTACGAGCAGTACTTC. This codes for CASSQGRHPAYEQYF. V and J are TRBV14 and TRBJ2-7; D perhaps matches TRBD2 (5 bases). Germline loops: CDR1 SGHDN, CDR2 FVKESK. The CDR3 loop spans 15 amino acids. The V and J ends lost 1 base and 2 bases respectively, with 12 bases between them.

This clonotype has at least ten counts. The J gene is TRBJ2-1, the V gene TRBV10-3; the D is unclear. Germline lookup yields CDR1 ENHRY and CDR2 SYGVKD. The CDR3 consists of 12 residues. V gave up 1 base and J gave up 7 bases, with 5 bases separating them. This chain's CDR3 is CAISEFKNEQFF. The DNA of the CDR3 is TGTGCCATCAGTGAGTTCAAGAATGAGCAGTTCTTC.

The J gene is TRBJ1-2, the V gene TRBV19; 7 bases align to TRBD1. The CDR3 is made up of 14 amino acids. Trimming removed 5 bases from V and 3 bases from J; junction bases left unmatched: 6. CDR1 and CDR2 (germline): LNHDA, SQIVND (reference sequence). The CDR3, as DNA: TGTGCCAGTAGTTCGACAGGGTCTGACTATGGCTACACCTTC. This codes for CASSSTGSDYGYTF.

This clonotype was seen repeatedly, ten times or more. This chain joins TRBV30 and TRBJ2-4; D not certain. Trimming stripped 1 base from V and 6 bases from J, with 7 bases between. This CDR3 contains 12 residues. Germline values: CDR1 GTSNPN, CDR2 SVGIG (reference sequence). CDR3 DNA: TGTGCCTGGAGTGCGGCGGCAAACATTCAGTACTTC. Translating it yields CAWSAAANIQYF.

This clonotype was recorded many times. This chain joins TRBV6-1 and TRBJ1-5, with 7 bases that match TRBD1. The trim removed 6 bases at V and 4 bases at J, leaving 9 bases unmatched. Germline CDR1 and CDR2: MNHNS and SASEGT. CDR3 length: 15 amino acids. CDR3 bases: TGTGCCAGCAGCAGAGACAGGGAGAGTAATCAGCCCCAGCATTTT. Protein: CASSRDRESNQPQHF.

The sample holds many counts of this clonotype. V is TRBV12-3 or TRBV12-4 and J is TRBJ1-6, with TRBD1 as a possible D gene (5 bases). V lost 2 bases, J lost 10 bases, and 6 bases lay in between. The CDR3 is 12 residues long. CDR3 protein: CASSLRDSPLHF. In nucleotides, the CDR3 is TGTGCCAGCAGTTTACGGGACTCACCCCTCCACTTT.

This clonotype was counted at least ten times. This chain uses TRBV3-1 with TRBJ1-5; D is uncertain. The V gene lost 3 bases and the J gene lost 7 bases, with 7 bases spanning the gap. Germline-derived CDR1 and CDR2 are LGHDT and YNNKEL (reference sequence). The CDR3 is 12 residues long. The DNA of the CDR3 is TGTGCCAGCAGCCAGGATACCCAGCCCCAGCATTTT. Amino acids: CASSQDTQPQHF.

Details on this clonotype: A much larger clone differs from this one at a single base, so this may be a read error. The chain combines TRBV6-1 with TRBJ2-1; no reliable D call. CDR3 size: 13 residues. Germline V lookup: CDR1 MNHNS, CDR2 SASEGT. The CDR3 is CASTRTEYNGQFF. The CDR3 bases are TGTGCCAGCACTCGGACGGAGTACAATGGGCAGTTCTTC.

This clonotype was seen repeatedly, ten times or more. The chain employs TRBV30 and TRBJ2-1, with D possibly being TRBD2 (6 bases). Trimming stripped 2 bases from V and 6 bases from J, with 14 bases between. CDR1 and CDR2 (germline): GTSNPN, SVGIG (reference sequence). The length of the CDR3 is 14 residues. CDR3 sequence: CAWSPGTSINEQFF. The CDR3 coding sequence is TGTGCCTGGAGTCCCGGGACTTCCATCAATGAGCAGTTCTTC.

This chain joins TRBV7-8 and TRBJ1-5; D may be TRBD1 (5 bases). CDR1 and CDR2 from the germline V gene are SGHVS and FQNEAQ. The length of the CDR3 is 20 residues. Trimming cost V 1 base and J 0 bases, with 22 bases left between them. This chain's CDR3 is CASSLVWGSGQQYSNQPQHF. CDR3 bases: TGTGCCAGCAGCTTAGTTTGGGGGTCAGGGCAGCAATATAGCAATCAGCCCCAGCATTTT.

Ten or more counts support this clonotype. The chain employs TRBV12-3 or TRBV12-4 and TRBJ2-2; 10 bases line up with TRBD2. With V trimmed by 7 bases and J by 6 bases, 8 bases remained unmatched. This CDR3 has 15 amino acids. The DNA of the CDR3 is TGTGCCAGCATCCCGGGACTAGCGTCCCCCGGGGAGCTGTTTTTT. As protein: CASIPGLASPGELFF.

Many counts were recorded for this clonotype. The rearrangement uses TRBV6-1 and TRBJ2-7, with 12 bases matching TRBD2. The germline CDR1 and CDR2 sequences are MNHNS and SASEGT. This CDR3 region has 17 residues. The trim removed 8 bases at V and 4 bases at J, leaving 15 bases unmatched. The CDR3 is CASRASGGAYESYEQYF. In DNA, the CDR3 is TGTGCCAGCCGGGCTAGCGGGGGGGCTTATGAGTCGTACGAGCAGTACTTC.

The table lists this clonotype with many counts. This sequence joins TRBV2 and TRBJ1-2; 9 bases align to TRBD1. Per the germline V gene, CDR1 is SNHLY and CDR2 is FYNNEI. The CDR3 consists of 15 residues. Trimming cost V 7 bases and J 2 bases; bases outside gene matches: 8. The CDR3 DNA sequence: TGTGCCAGCACTGCCCCGGGACAGGGAAACTATGGCTACACCTTC. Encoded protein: CASTAPGQGNYGYTF.

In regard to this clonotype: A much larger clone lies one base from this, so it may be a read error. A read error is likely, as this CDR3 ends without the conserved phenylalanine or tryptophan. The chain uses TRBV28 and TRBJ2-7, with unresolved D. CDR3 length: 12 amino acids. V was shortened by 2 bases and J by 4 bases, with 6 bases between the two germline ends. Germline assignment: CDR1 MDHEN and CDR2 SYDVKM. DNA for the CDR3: TGTGCCAGCAGTTTACTTGTGTACGAGCAGTACCTC. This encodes CASSLLVYEQYL.

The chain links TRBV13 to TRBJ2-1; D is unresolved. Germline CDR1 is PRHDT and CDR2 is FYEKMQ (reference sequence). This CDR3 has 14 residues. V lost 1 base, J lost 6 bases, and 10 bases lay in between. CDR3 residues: CASSLDHGRNEQFF. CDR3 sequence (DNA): TGTGCCAGCAGCTTAGACCATGGGCGCAATGAGCAGTTCTTC.

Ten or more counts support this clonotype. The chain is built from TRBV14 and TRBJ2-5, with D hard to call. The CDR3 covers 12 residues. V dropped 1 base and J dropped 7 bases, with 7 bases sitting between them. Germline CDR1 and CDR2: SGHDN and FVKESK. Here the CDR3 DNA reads TGTGCCAGCAGCCAAGTCGCTTCGACCCAGTACTTC. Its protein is CASSQVASTQYF.

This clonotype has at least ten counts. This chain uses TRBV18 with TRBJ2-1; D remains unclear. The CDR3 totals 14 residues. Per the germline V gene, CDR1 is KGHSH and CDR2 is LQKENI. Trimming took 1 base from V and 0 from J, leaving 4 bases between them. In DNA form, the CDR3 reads TGTGCCAGCTCACCACAAGCCTCCTACAATGAGCAGTTCTTC. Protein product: CASSPQASYNEQFF.

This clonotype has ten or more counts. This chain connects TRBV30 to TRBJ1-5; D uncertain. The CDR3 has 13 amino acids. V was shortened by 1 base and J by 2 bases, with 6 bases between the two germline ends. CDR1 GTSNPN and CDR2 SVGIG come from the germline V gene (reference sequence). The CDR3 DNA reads TGTGCCTGGAGTGAAAGGGGCAATCAGCCCCAGCATTTT. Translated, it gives CAWSERGNQPQHF.

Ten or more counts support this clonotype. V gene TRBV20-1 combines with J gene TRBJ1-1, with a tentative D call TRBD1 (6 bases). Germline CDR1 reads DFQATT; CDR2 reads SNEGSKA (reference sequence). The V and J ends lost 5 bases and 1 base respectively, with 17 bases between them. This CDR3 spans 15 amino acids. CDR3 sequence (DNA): TGCAGTGCTCTTCCGGACAGAGCATCGAACACTGAAGCTTTCTTT. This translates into CSALPDRASNTEAFF.

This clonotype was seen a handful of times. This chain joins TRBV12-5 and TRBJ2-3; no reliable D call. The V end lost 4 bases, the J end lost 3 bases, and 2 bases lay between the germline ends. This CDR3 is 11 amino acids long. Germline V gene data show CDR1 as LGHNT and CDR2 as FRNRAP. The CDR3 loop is CASGWTDTQYF. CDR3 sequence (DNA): TGTGCTAGTGGTTGGACAGATACGCAGTATTTT.

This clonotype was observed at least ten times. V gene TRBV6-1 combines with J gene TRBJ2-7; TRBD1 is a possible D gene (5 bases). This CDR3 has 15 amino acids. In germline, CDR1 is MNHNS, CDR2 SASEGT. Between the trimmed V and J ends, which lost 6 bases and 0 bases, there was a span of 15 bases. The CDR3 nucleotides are TGTGCCAGCAGCTACACCTGGACAAGCTCCTACGAGCAGTACTTC. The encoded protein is CASSYTWTSSYEQYF.

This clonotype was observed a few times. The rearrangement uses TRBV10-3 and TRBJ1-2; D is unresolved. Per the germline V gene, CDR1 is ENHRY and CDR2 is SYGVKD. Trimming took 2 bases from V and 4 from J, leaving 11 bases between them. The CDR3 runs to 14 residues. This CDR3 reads CAISEPVLRYGYTF. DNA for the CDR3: TGTGCCATCAGTGAGCCAGTTCTACGCTATGGCTACACCTTC.

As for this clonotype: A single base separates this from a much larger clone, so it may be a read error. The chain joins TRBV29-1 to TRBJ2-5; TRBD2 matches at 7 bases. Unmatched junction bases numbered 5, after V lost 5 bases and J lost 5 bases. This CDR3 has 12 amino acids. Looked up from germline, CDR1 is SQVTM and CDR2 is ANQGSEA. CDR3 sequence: CSVSSGTETQYF. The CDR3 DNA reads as TGCAGCGTTTCAAGCGGGACGGAGACCCAGTACTTC.

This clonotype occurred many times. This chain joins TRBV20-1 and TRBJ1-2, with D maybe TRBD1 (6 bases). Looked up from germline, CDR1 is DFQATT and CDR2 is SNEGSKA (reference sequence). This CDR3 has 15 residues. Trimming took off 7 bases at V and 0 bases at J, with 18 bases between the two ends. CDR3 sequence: CSVPGQPISNYGYTF. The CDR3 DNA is TGCAGTGTTCCTGGACAGCCCATCTCTAACTATGGCTACACCTTC.